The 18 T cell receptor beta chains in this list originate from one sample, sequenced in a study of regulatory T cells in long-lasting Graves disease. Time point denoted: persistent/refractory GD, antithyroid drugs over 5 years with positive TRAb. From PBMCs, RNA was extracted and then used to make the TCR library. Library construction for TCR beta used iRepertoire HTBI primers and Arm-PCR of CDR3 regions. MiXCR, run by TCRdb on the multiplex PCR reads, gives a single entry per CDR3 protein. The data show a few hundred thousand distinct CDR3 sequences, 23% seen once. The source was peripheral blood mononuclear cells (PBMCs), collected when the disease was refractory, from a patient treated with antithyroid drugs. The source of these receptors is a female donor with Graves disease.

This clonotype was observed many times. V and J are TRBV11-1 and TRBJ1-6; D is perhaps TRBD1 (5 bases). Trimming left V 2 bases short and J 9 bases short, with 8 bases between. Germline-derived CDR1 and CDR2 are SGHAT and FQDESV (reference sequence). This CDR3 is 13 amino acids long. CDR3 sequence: CASSLIGGSPLHF. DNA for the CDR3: TGTGCCAGCAGCTTAATCGGGGGTTCACCCCTCCACTTT.

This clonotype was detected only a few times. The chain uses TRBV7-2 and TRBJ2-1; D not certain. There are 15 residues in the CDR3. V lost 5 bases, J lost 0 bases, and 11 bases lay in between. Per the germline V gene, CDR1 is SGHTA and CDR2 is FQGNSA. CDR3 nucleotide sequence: TGTGCCAGCAGCAATGACCTTGGCTCCTACAATGAGCAGTTCTTC. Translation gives CASSNDLGSYNEQFF.

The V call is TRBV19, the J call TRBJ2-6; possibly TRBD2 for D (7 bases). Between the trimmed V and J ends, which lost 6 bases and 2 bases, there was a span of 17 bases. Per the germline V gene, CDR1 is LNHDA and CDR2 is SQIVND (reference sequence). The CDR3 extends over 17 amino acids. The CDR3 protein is CASRRGLLGPGANVLTF. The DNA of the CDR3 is TGTGCCAGTAGGCGGGGGCTCCTTGGCCCTGGGGCCAACGTCCTGACTTTC.

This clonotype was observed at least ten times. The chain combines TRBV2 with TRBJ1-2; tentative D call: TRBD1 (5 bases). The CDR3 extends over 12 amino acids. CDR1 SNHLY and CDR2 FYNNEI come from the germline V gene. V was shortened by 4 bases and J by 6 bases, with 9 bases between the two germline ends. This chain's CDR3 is CASSARENGYTF. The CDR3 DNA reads TGTGCCAGCAGTGCCAGGGAGAATGGCTACACCTTC.

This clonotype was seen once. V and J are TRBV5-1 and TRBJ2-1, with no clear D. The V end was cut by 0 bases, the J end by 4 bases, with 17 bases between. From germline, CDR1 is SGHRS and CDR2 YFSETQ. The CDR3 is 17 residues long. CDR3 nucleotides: TGCGCCAGCAGCTTGGTGGTGGGCTCGGGTCCGTACAATGAGCAGTTCTTC. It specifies CASSLVVGSGPYNEQFF.

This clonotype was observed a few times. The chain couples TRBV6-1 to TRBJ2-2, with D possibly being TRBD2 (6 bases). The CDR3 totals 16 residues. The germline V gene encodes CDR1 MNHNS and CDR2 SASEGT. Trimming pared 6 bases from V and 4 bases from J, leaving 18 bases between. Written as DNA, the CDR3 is TGTGCCAGCAGGAGCGGGCCTAGACTGGCCACCGGGGAGCTGTTTTTT. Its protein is CASRSGPRLATGELFF.

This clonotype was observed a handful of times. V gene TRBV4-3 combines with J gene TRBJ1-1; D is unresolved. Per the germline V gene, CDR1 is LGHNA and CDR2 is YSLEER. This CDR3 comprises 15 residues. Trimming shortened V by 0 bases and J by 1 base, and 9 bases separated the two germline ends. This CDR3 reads CASSQDLRRNTEAFF. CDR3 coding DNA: TGCGCCAGCAGCCAAGATTTGAGACGGAACACTGAAGCTTTCTTT.

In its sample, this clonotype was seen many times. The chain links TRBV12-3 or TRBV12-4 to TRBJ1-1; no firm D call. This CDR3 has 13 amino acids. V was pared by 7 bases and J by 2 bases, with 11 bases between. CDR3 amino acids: CASIPRYNTEAFF. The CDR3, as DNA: TGTGCCAGCATCCCGAGGTATAACACTGAAGCTTTCTTT.

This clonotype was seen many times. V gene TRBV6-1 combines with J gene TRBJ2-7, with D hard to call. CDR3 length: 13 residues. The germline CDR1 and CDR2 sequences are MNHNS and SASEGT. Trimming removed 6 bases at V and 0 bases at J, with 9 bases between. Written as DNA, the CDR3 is TGTGCCAGCAGCTGGGCTAGCTCCTACGAGCAGTACTTC. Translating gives CASSWASSYEQYF.

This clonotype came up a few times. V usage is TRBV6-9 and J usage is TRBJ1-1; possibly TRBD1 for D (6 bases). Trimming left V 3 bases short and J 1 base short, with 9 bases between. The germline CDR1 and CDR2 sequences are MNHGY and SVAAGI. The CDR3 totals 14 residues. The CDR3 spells CASSYYRANTEAFF. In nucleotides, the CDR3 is TGTGCCAGCAGTTACTACAGGGCGAACACTGAAGCTTTCTTT.

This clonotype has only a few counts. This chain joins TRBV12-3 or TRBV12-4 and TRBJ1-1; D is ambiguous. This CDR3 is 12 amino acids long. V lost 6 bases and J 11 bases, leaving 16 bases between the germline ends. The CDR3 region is CASSPGAIDAFF. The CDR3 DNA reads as TGTGCCAGCAGCCCTGGTGCGATCGACGCTTTCTTT.

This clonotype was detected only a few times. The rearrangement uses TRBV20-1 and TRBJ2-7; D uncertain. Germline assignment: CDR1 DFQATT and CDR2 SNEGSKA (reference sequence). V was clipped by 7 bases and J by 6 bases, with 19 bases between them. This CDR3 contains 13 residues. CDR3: CSVQVGRSFEQYF. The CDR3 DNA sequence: TGCAGTGTGCAGGTAGGACGGAGTTTCGAGCAGTACTTC.

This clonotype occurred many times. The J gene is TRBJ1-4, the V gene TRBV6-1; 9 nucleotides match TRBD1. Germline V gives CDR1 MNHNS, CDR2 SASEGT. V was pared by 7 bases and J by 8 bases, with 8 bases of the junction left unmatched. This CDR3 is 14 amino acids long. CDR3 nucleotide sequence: TGTGCCAGCACCGCCATCGGACAGGGGGAAAAACTGTTTTTT. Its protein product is CASTAIGQGEKLFF.

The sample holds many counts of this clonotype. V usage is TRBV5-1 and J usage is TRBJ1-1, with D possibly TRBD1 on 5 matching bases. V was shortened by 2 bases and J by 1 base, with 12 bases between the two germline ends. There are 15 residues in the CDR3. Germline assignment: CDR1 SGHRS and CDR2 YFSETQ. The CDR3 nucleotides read TGCGCCAGCAGCTTCAGTTTTGGGACGAACACTGAAGCTTTCTTT. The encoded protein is CASSFSFGTNTEAFF.

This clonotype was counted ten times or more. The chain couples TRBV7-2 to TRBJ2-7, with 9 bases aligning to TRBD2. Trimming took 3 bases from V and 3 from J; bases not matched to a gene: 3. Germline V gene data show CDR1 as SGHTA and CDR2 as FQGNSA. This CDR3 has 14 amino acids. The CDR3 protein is CASSFSGSFYEQYF. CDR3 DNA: TGTGCCAGCAGCTTTAGCGGGAGTTTCTACGAGCAGTACTTC.

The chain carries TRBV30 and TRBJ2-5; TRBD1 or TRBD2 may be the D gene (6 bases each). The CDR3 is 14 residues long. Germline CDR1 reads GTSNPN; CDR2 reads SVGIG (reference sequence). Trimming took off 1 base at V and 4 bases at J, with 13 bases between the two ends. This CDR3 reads CAWSEQGGGETQYF. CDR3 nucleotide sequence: TGTGCCTGGAGTGAACAGGGAGGAGGAGAGACCCAGTACTTC.

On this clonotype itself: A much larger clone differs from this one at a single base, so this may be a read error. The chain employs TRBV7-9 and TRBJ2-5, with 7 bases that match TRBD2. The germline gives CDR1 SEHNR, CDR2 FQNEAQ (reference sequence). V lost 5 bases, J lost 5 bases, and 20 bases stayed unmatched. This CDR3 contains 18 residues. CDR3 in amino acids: CASSNNGRPAGFVETQYF. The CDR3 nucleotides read TGTGCCAGCAGCAATAACGGACGACCAGCGGGATTCGTGGAGACCCAGTACTTC.

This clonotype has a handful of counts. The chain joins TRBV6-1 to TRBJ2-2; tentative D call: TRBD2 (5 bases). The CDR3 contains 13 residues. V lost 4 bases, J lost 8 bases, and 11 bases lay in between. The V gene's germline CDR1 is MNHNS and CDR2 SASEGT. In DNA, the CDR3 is TGTGCCAGCAGTGTCGGACCGGGAGGGGAGCTGTTTTTT. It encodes CASSVGPGGELFF.